This section outlines one T cell receptor beta chain sequence together with its context. cDNA serving as the sequencing template came from extracted, reverse transcribed RNA. TCRdb's copy holds only in-frame clones and misses some; the assay was immunoSEQ multiplex PCR. The data contain over 200,000 clones, around 66% of them singletons. Treatment meaning: oral pan-JAK inhibitor, 5-10 mg twice daily. This entry belongs to a study of CD8+ T cells in alopecia areata. The CDR3 is 17 amino acids. Germline lookup yields CDR1 LGHNA and CDR2 YNFKEQ. V lost 0 bases, J lost 4 bases, and 10 bases stayed unmatched.

The TCR originated in a human donor with alopecia areata. V and J are TRBV4-2 and TRBJ1-2; 8 nucleotides line up with TRBD1. Source: CD4+ T cells sorted from blood, taken at week 4, from a patient treated with tofacitinib. In DNA, the CDR3 is TGTGCCAGCAGCCAAGACGACTCAGGGGGCGCTCTCTATGGCTACACCTTC. It codes for CASSQDDSGGALYGYTF.